These 12 T cell receptor beta chains were all obtained from the same sample, sequenced in a study of Graves' ophthalmopathy and Graves' hyperthyroidism. Amplifying from RNA transcripts, the study obtained TCR beta CDR3 regions. The first-round RT-PCR employed HTBI primers together with the Qiagen OneStep RT-PCR kit. A multiplex PCR was then performed as the second round. TCRdb re-analysed the multiplex PCR reads in MiXCR, keeping a single row per CDR3 protein. The table lists a few hundred thousand distinct CDR3 sequences, less than 40% of them singletons. Material for sequencing was peripheral blood or thyroid tissue (not recorded which). The receptors stem from an adult man with Graves' hyperthyroidism.

This clonotype has at least ten counts. The chain employs TRBV24-1 and TRBJ2-5, with 7 nucleotides matching TRBD1. V shed 3 bases and J 6 bases; nucleotides not matched to a gene: 9. CDR1 and CDR2 (germline): KGHDR, SFDVKD. The CDR3 consists of 15 residues. In DNA form, the CDR3 reads TGTGCCACCAGTGATGAGGGACAGTCCCAGAAGACCCAGTACTTC. Amino acids: CATSDEGQSQKTQYF.

This clonotype has ten or more counts. The rearrangement uses TRBV12-3 or TRBV12-4 and TRBJ2-5; D possibly uses TRBD1 or TRBD2 (5 bases each). Trimming removed 3 bases from V and 2 bases from J, with 10 bases in between. The CDR3 length is 14 residues. The DNA for the CDR3 is TGTGCCAGCAGTTTTGGGACCTTACAAGAGACCCAGTACTTC. Residues: CASSFGTLQETQYF.

The genes are TRBV10-3 and TRBJ2-3; D is unclear. The CDR3 runs 15 residues. The V and J ends lost 0 bases and 6 bases respectively, with 13 bases between them. Germline CDR1 and CDR2: ENHRY and SYGVKD. CDR3 DNA sequence: TGTGCCATCAGTGAGTCGAGGTGGCCCGGGGATACGCAGTATTTT. Amino acids: CAISESRWPGDTQYF.

On this clonotype itself: A read error may be the cause here, since a much bigger clone is one base away. This sequence joins TRBV2 and TRBJ1-5; tentative D call: TRBD1 (6 bases). V was trimmed by 4 bases and J by 1 base, leaving 17 bases between them. This CDR3 contains 17 residues. Germline V gene data show CDR1 as SNHLY and CDR2 as FYNNEI. CDR3 region: CASSAPRRGGSNQPQHF. In nucleotides, the CDR3 is TGTGCCAGCAGTGCCCCTCGACGGGGGGGCAGCAATCAGCCCCAGCATTTT.

This chain connects TRBV30 to TRBJ2-5; 10 nucleotides align to TRBD1. CDR1 is GTSNPN, CDR2 SVGIG, per germline (reference sequence). CDR3 length: 14 amino acids. The V and J ends lost 0 bases and 3 bases, in that order; junction bases with no gene match: 1. This CDR3 reads CAWSVGQGKETQYF. The CDR3 DNA is TGTGCCTGGAGTGTGGGACAGGGGAAAGAGACCCAGTACTTC.

At least ten counts were recorded for this clonotype. The chain is built from TRBV19 and TRBJ1-5; 7 bases agree with TRBD1. The CDR3 is 15 residues long. CDR1 is LNHDA and CDR2 is SQIVND in the germline V gene (reference sequence). V shed 5 bases and J 0 bases; nucleotides not matched to a gene: 4. As DNA, the CDR3 is TGTGCCAGTAGTGTGGGACAGATTAGCAATCAGCCCCAGCATTTT. Translating it yields CASSVGQISNQPQHF. The variable domain in full, completed from reference TRBV19 and TRBJ1-5, reads DGGITQSPKYLFRKEGQNVTLSCEQNLNHDAMYWYRQDPGQGLRLIYYSQIVNDFQKGDIAEGYSVSREKKESFPLTVTSAQKNPTAFYLCASSVGQISNQPQHFGDGTRLSIL.

This chain joins TRBV2 and TRBJ2-7, with TRBD2 identical over 10 bases. This CDR3 has 17 residues. Germline V gene sequence: CDR1 SNHLY, CDR2 FYNNEI. The V gene end was trimmed by 2 bases and the J gene end by 0 bases; junction bases not matched to a gene: 7. The CDR3 DNA reads as TGTGCCAGCAGTGAAAAGCGGGGGGGCCTCAGCTCCTACGAGCAGTACTTC. Residues: CASSEKRGGLSSYEQYF.

The chain links TRBV24-1 to TRBJ2-3; 12 positions agree with TRBD1. Germline V gives CDR1 KGHDR, CDR2 SFDVKD. V was clipped by 4 bases and J by 10 bases; unmatched bases: 17. The CDR3 covers 18 residues. CDR3 sequence: CATSDGGTGGATSNPQYF. In DNA form, the CDR3 reads TGTGCCACCAGTGACGGGGGGACAGGGGGCGCGACGTCCAATCCGCAGTATTTT.

This clonotype was counted a few times. The chain has TRBV27 and TRBJ2-7; D is perhaps TRBD1 (6 bases). This CDR3 has 12 amino acids. V lost 8 bases and J 5 bases, leaving 13 bases between the germline ends. Germline CDR1 MNHEY, CDR2 SMNVEV (reference sequence). The CDR3 spells CASSRGQNEQYF. The CDR3 coding sequence is TGTGCCAGCTCCCGGGGACAAAACGAGCAGTACTTC.

V is TRBV7-9 and J is TRBJ2-7; 9 positions agree with TRBD1. This CDR3 has 16 residues. V lost 3 bases, J lost 2 bases, and 8 bases stayed unmatched. From germline, CDR1 is SEHNR and CDR2 FQNEAQ (reference sequence). The CDR3 loop reads CASSLASGQGAYEQYF. In DNA, the CDR3 is TGTGCCAGCAGCTTGGCATCGGGACAGGGTGCCTACGAGCAGTACTTC.

With regard to this clonotype: In this CDR3 the conserved last residue, phenylalanine or tryptophan, is missing, so a read error is likely. No DNA is shown, since the ends of the CDR3 on it are uncertain; the CDR3 is the one TCRdb lists. The chain employs TRBV10-2 and TRBJ1-1; the table's D call TRBD1 went unverified against the DNA. Per the germline V gene, CDR1 is WSHSY and CDR2 is SAAADI. The CDR3 spans 9 amino acids, including both terminal residues. CDR3 region: CASSPRLQS.

The J gene is TRBJ1-4, the V gene TRBV19; 11 bases agree with TRBD1. Per the germline V gene, CDR1 is LNHDA and CDR2 is SQIVND (reference sequence). The CDR3 consists of 18 residues. V shed 5 bases, J shed 4 bases, and the junction held 12 bases outside the gene matches. CDR3 in amino acids: CASSPRTGGPTFNEKLFF. The CDR3 DNA is TGTGCCAGTAGTCCCCGGACAGGGGGCCCGACGTTTAATGAAAAACTGTTTTTT.